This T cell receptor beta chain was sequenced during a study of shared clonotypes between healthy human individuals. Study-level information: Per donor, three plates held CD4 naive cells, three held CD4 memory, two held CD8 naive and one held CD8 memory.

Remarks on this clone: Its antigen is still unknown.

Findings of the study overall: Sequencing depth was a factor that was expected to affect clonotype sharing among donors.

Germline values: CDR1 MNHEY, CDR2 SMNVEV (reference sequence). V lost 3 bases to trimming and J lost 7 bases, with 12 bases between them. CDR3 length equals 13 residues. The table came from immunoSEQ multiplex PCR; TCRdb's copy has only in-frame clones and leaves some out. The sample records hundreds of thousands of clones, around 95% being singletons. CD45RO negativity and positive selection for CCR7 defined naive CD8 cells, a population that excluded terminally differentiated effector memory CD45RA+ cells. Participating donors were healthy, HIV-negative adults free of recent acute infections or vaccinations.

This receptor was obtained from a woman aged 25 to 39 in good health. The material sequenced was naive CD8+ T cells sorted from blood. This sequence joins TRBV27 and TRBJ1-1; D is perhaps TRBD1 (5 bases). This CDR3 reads CASSFEEDSEAFF. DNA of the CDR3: TGTGCCAGCAGTTTCGAAGAAGACAGTGAAGCTTTCTTT.